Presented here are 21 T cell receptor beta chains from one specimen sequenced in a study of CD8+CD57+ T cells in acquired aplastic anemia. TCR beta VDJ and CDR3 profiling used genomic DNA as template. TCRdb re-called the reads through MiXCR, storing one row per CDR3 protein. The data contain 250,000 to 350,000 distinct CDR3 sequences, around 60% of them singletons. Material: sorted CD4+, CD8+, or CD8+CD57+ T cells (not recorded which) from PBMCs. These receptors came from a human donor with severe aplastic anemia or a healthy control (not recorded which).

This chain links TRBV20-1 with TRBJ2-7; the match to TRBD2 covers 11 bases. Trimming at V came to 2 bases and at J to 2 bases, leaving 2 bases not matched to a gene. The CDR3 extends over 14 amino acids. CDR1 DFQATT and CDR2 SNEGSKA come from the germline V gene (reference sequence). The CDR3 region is CSARTTSGTYEQYF. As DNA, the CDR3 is TGCAGTGCTAGAACGACTAGCGGGACCTACGAGCAGTACTTC.

CDR3 residues: CASSLVGKDGGEQYF. The CDR3 region has the DNA TGTGCCAGCAGCTTAGTTGGGAAAGACGGGGGGGAGCAGTACTTC. The chain combines TRBV7-6 with TRBJ2-7, with 7 positions matching TRBD2. Germline V CDR1 and CDR2: SGHVS, FNYEAQ. The CDR3 is 15 amino acids. The V and J ends lost 1 base and 7 bases, in that order; junction bases with no gene match: 10.

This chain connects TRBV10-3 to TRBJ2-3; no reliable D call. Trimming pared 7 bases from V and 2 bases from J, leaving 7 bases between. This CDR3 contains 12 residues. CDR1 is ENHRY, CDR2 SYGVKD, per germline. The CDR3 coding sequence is TGTGCCATCAATACGAACACAGATACGCAGTATTTT. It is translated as CAINTNTDTQYF.

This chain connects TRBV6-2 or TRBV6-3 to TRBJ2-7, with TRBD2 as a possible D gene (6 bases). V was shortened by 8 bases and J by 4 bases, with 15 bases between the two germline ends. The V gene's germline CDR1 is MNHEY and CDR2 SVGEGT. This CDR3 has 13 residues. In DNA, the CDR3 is TGTGCCAGCGCGGGACTGTCCTCTTACGAGCAGTACTTC. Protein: CASAGLSSYEQYF.

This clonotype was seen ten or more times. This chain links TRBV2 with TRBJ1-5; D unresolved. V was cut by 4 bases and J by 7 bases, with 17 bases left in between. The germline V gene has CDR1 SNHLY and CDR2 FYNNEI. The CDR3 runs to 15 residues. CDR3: CASSAELLVGQPQHF. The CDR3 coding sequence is TGTGCCAGCAGTGCAGAGCTACTTGTCGGGCAGCCCCAGCATTTT.

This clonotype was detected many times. The CDR3 bases are TGCGCCAGCAGCTTGTTTGGGCAGGGCGCGGAGGAGCAGTTCTTC. This translates into CASSLFGQGAEEQFF. The chain combines TRBV5-1 with TRBJ2-1, with D tentatively TRBD1 (5 bases). This CDR3 is 15 amino acids long. The germline V gene has CDR1 SGHRS and CDR2 YFSETQ. Trimming pared 1 base from V and 10 bases from J, leaving 18 bases between.

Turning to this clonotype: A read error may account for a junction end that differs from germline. CDR3 nucleotides: TGCGCCAGCAGTTCTAGCGGTCCCTACGAGCAGCACTTC. Encoded protein: CASSSSGPYEQHF. V is TRBV10-1 and J is TRBJ2-7, with TRBD2 matching 7 bases. Germline CDR1 is WNHNN and CDR2 is SYGVQD (reference sequence). CDR3 size: 13 residues.

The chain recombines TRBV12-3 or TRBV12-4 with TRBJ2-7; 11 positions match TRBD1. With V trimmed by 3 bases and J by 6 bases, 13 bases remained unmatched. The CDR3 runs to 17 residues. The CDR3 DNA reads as TGTGCCAGCAGTTTTAGCGGGAAGGACAGGGGGCGAAGCGAGCAGTACTTC. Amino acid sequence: CASSFSGKDRGRSEQYF.

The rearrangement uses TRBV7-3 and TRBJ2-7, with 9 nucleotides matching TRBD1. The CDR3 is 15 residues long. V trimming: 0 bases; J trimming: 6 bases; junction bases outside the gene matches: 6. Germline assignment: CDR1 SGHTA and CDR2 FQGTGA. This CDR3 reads CASSLTTGQGREQYF. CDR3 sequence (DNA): TGTGCCAGCAGCTTAACGACTGGACAGGGGCGCGAGCAGTACTTC.

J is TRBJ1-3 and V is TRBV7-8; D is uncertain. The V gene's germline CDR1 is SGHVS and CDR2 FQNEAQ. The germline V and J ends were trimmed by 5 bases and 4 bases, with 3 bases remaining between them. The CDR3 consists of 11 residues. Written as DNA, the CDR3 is TGTGCCAGCAGCGGCGGAAACACCATATATTTT. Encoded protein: CASSGGNTIYF.

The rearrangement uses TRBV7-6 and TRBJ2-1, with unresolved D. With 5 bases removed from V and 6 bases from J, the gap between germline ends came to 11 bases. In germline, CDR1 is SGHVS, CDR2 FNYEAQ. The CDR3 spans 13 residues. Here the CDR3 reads CASSPYMTNEQFF. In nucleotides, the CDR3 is TGTGCCAGCAGCCCATACATGACCAATGAGCAGTTCTTC.

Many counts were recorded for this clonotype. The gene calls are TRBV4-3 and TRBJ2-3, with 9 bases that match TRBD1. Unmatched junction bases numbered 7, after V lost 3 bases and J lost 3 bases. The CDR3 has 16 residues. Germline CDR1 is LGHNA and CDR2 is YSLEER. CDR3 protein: CASSQNRDRATDTQYF. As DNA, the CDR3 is TGCGCCAGCAGCCAGAACCGGGACAGGGCTACAGATACGCAGTATTTT.

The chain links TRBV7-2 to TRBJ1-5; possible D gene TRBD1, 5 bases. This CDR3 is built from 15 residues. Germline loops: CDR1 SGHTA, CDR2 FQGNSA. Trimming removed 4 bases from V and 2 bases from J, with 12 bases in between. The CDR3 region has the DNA TGTGCCAGCAGCTCCAGGGATTTTGGCAATCAGCCCCAGCATTTT. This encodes CASSSRDFGNQPQHF.

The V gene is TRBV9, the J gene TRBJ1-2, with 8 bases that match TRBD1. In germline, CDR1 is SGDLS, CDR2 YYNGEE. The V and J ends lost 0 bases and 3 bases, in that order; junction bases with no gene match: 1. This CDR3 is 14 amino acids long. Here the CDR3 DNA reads TGTGCCAGCAGCGTAGCGGACAGGGACTATGGCTACACCTTC. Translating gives CASSVADRDYGYTF. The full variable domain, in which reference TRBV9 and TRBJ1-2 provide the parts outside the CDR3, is DSGVTQTPKHLITATGQRVTLRCSPRSGDLSVYWYQQSLDQGLQFLIQYYNGEERAKGNILERFSAQQFPDLHSELNLSSLELGDSALYFCASSVADRDYGYTFGSGTRLTVV.

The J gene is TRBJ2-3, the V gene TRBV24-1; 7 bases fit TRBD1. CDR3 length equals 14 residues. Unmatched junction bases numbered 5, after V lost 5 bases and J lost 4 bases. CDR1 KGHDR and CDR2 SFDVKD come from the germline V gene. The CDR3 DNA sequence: TGTGCCACCAGTGCCGGACAGGTCCCAGATACGCAGTATTTT. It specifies CATSAGQVPDTQYF.

This CDR3 reads CASKETGGSGDTQYF. As DNA, the CDR3 is TGTGCCAGTAAGGAAACAGGGGGTAGCGGAGATACGCAGTATTTT. The chain carries TRBV19 and TRBJ2-3; TRBD1 matches 8 bases. The J segment lost 5 bases and the V segment lost 7 bases, leaving 11 bases of the junction unmatched. The CDR3 runs 15 residues. In germline, CDR1 is LNHDA, CDR2 SQIVND (reference sequence).

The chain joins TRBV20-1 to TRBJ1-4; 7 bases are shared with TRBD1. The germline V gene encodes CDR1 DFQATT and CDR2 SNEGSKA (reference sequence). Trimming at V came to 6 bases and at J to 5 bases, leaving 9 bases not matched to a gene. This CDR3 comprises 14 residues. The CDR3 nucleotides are TGCAGTGCCCAGACCAGACAGGGCAATGAAAAACTGTTTTTT. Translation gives CSAQTRQGNEKLFF.

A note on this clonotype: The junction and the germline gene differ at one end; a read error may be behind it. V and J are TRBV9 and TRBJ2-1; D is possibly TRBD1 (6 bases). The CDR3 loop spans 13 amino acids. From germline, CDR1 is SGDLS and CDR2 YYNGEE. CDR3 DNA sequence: TGCGCCAGCGGTCGACAGGCAAACAATGAGCAGTTCTTC. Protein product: CASGRQANNEQFF.

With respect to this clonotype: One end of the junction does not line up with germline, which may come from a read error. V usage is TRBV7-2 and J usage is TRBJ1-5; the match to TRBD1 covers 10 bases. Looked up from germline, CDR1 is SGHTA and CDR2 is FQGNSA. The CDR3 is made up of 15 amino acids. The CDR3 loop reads CASSYRTGGDQPQHF. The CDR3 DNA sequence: TGTGCCAGCAGCTATCGGACAGGGGGGGATCAGCCCCAGCACTTT. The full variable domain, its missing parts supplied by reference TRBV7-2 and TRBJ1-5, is GAGVSQSPSNKVTEKGKDVELRCDPISGHTALYWYRQSLGQGLEFLIYFQGNSAPDKSGLPSDRFSAERTGGSVSTLTIQRTQQEDSAVYLCASSYRTGGDQPQHFGDGTRLSIL.

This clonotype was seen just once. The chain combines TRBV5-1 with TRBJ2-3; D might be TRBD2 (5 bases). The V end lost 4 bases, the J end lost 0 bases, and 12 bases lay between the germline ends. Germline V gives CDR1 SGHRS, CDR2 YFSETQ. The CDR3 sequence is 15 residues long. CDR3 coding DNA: TGCGCCAGCAGCGATATTGAGGGTAGCACAGATACGCAGTATTTT. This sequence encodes CASSDIEGSTDTQYF.

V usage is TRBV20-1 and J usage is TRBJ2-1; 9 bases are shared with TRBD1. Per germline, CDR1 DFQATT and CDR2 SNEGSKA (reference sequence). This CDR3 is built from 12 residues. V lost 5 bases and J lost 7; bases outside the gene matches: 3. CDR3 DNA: TGCAGTGCTGGGACAGGGATTAATGAGCAGTTCTTC. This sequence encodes CSAGTGINEQFF.